Below, 25 T cell receptor beta chains from the same sample are listed, as sequenced in a study of blood T cell repertoires in COVID-19. Sequenced by immunoSEQ multiplex PCR; TCRdb stores in-frame clones only, minus some. This sample has some 130,000 clones, with around 88% found just once. What was sequenced was PBMCs or T cells enriched from blood (not recorded which). The receptor source for this set is a woman between 50 and 59 years old who had recovered from COVID-19.

This chain joins TRBV27 and TRBJ2-1, with 11 nucleotides matching TRBD2. V trimming: 6 bases; J trimming: 7 bases; junction bases outside the gene matches: 11. Germline V gene sequence: CDR1 MNHEY, CDR2 SMNVEV (reference sequence). The CDR3 loop spans 16 amino acids. CDR3 bases: TGTGCCAGCAGGCTGTCACTAGCGGGGGTGAGAAATGAGCAGTTCTTC. Its translation is CASRLSLAGVRNEQFF.

This chain links TRBV7-2 with TRBJ2-7; 7 bases line up with TRBD1. Losses at the gene ends were 5 bases for V and 0 bases for J; bases not matched to a gene: 4. The CDR3 consists of 14 residues. Germline assignment: CDR1 SGHTA and CDR2 FQGNSA. The CDR3 sequence is CASSLQGDSYEQYF. In nucleotides, the CDR3 is TGTGCCAGCAGCCTTCAGGGGGACTCCTACGAGCAGTACTTC.

This clone was recorded only once. The chain employs TRBV19 and TRBJ1-5; tentative D call: TRBD1 (5 bases). Germline loops: CDR1 LNHDA, CDR2 SQIVND (reference sequence). V was cut by 5 bases and J by 5 bases, with 16 bases left in between. This CDR3 is built from 15 residues. Here the CDR3 DNA reads TGTGCCAGTAGTTCATCAGGGAGGTTAGATCAGCCCCAGCATTTT. Encoded protein: CASSSSGRLDQPQHF.

This clone was counted only a few times. This chain joins TRBV14 and TRBJ1-1; the D gene is possibly TRBD1 (6 bases). The ends were cut back, 4 bases at V and 4 bases at J, with 16 bases in the middle. The length of the CDR3 is 15 residues. The V gene's germline CDR1 is SGHDN and CDR2 FVKESK. CDR3: CASSPKLTGITEAFF. CDR3 DNA: TGTGCCAGCAGCCCAAAATTAACAGGGATCACTGAAGCTTTCTTT.

V usage is TRBV5-1 and J usage is TRBJ2-5; the match to TRBD2 covers 7 bases. Germline CDR1 and CDR2: SGHRS and YFSETQ. CDR3 length: 13 residues. After removal of 5 bases from V and 2 bases from J, the junction contained 3 bases not matched to a gene. The CDR3, as DNA: TGCGCCAGCAGTCCGCGGGGGCAAGAGACCCAGTACTTC. Its protein is CASSPRGQETQYF.

The chain combines TRBV6-5 with TRBJ1-1; 7 positions agree with TRBD1. The length of the CDR3 is 15 residues. After removal of 2 bases from V and 0 bases from J, the junction contained 3 bases not matched to a gene. Germline values: CDR1 MNHEY, CDR2 SVGAGI. CDR3 in DNA: TGTGCCAGCAGTTACCGGGACAGCATGAACACTGAAGCTTTCTTT. This translates into CASSYRDSMNTEAFF.

V gene TRBV5-4 combines with J gene TRBJ2-3, with D possibly matching TRBD1 (6 bases). This CDR3 is 16 amino acids long. The germline V gene encodes CDR1 SGHNT and CDR2 YYREEE (reference sequence). Trimming took 5 bases from V and 1 from J, leaving 17 bases between them. CDR3 in amino acids: CASRPQTGGGTDTQYF. In nucleotides, the CDR3 is TGTGCCAGCAGACCTCAGACAGGTGGGGGCACAGATACGCAGTATTTT.

The rearrangement joins TRBV11-2 to TRBJ2-1, with a tentative D call TRBD1 (8 bases). The CDR3 spans 15 residues. Germline CDR1 and CDR2: SGHAT and FQNNGV. V was shortened by 1 base and J by 8 bases, with 15 bases between the two germline ends. The CDR3 region has the DNA TGTGCCAGCAGCTTAGGGAACAGGGGGGGAGATGAGCAGTTCTTC. Amino acids: CASSLGNRGGDEQFF.

The J gene is TRBJ2-7, the V gene TRBV6-2 or TRBV6-3; 9 nucleotides match TRBD2. The CDR3 totals 15 residues. J lost 9 bases, V lost 5 bases, and 14 bases had no gene match. Germline V gives CDR1 MNHEY, CDR2 SVGEGT. CDR3 sequence reads: CASSQPRERGEGQYF. CDR3 in DNA: TGTGCCAGCAGTCAGCCTCGTGAGCGGGGGGAAGGGCAGTACTTC.

V and J are TRBV29-1 and TRBJ2-5; D may be TRBD2 (5 bases). The CDR3 contains 13 residues. V was pared by 2 bases and J by 6 bases, with 13 bases between. The germline V gene has CDR1 SQVTM and CDR2 ANQGSEA. CDR3 DNA sequence: TGCAGCGTTGAATCCGGGGATGGTCAGACCCAGTACTTC. Its translation is CSVESGDGQTQYF.

This chain joins TRBV5-4 and TRBJ1-1; 8 nucleotides align to TRBD1. V dropped 7 bases and J dropped 1; count of bases not matched to a gene: 3. The CDR3 runs 13 residues. Germline loops: CDR1 SGHNT, CDR2 YYREEE (reference sequence). CDR3 region: CASATGENTEAFF. The CDR3 nucleotides are TGTGCCAGCGCGACAGGGGAGAACACTGAAGCTTTCTTT.

V usage is TRBV9 and J usage is TRBJ2-1; 7 bases are a match to TRBD2. There are 15 residues in the CDR3. The V segment lost 1 base and the J segment 8 bases; nucleotides outside the gene matches: 9. Germline V gene lookup returns CDR1 SGDLS and CDR2 YYNGEE. The CDR3 DNA reads TGTGCCAGCAGCGTAACGACAGCGGGGAGCCATGAGCAGTTCTTC. This encodes CASSVTTAGSHEQFF. The whole variable domain, remainder taken from reference TRBV9 and TRBJ2-1, is DSGVTQTPKHLITATGQRVTLRCSPRSGDLSVYWYQQSLDQGLQFLIQYYNGEERAKGNILERFSAQQFPDLHSELNLSSLELGDSALYFCASSVTTAGSHEQFFGPGTRLTVL.

This clone has a handful of counts. V gene TRBV7-8 combines with J gene TRBJ2-2, with 9 bases that match TRBD2. The V gene end was trimmed by 9 bases and the J gene end by 2 bases; junction bases not matched to a gene: 4. The CDR3 loop spans 14 amino acids. CDR1 and CDR2 from the germline V gene are SGHVS and FQNEAQ. CDR3: CASAGLANTGELFF. The CDR3 nucleotides read TGTGCCAGTGCGGGACTAGCAAACACCGGGGAGCTGTTTTTT.

This chain connects TRBV10-2 to TRBJ1-5; no definite D call. V was shortened by 7 bases and J by 2 bases, with 6 bases between the two germline ends. This CDR3 contains 12 residues. In germline, CDR1 is WSHSY, CDR2 SAAADI. The CDR3 region is CASTGGNQPQHF. As DNA, the CDR3 is TGCGCCAGCACGGGAGGCAATCAGCCCCAGCATTTT.

The rearrangement uses TRBV7-9 and TRBJ1-5; D might be TRBD1 (6 bases). V was clipped by 5 bases and J by 7 bases, with 18 bases between them. The CDR3 sequence is 15 residues long. Germline V lookup: CDR1 SEHNR, CDR2 FQNEAQ (reference sequence). The CDR3 DNA reads as TGTGCCAGCAGCCCCAGGGACATGGAAGGGCAGCCCCAGCATTTT. Its translation: CASSPRDMEGQPQHF.

V usage is TRBV7-9 and J usage is TRBJ2-7; TRBD1 agrees at 10 bases. The CDR3 length is 16 residues. V trimming: 3 bases; J trimming: 3 bases; junction bases outside the gene matches: 8. Germline values: CDR1 SEHNR, CDR2 FQNEAQ (reference sequence). This chain's CDR3 is CASSLPIGTGVYEQYF. DNA of the CDR3: TGTGCCAGCAGCTTGCCTATCGGGACAGGGGTCTACGAGCAGTACTTC.

The chain recombines TRBV7-8 with TRBJ1-4, with D unresolved. Trimming shortened V by 5 bases and J by 5 bases, and 12 bases separated the two germline ends. The V gene's germline CDR1 is SGHVS and CDR2 FQNEAQ. The CDR3 extends over 14 amino acids. For the CDR3, the DNA is TGTGCCAGCAGCCGTACGGGGATAAATGAAAAACTGTTTTTT. This codes for CASSRTGINEKLFF.

The chain links TRBV28 to TRBJ1-4, with TRBD1 identical over 8 bases. In germline, CDR1 is MDHEN, CDR2 SYDVKM. V lost 3 bases, J lost 8 bases, and 8 bases stayed unmatched. The CDR3 has 15 residues. DNA for the CDR3: TGTGCCAGCAGTTTTAAGACAGGGGCCGTGGAAAAACTGTTTTTT. This encodes CASSFKTGAVEKLFF. The variable domain in full, with the rest retrieved from reference TRBV28 and TRBJ1-4, is DVKVTQSSRYLVKRTGEKVFLECVQDMDHENMFWYRQDPGLGLRLIYFSYDVKMKEKGDIPEGYSVSREKKERFSLILESASTNQTSMYLCASSFKTGAVEKLFFGSGTQLSVL.

This clone was seen a handful of times. The V and J genes are TRBV11-2 and TRBJ1-3; D remains unclear. The germline gives CDR1 SGHAT, CDR2 FQNNGV. Trimming shortened V by 0 bases and J by 0 bases, and 12 bases separated the two germline ends. This CDR3 spans 17 amino acids. CDR3 region: CASSLEAALFSGNTIYF. The CDR3, as DNA: TGTGCCAGCAGCTTAGAAGCCGCACTTTTCTCTGGAAACACCATATATTTT.

The rearrangement joins TRBV7-2 to TRBJ1-2; D is uncertain. The CDR3 runs to 13 residues. CDR1 SGHTA and CDR2 FQGNSA come from the germline V gene. Deletions cut 1 base from V and 8 bases from J, with 11 bases between. The CDR3, as DNA: TGTGCCAGCAGCTTAGATAACCGAGGGGGCTACACCTTC. Its protein product is CASSLDNRGGYTF.

The chain uses TRBV21-1 and TRBJ2-2; the table's D call, TRBD1, was not checked against the DNA. TRBV21-1 is described as a pseudogene. The CDR3 length is 16 residues. The CDR3 DNA is TGTGCCAGCAGCAATCCGCGAGGGACAGACACCGGGGAGCTGTTTTTT. Residues: CASSNPRGTDTGELFF.

J is TRBJ1-6 and V is TRBV3-1 (or the pseudogene TRBV3-2), with a possible D match to TRBD1 (6 bases). The CDR3 runs to 14 residues. The germline V and J ends were trimmed by 3 bases and 9 bases, with 12 bases remaining between them. Germline CDR1 is LGHDT and CDR2 is YNNKEL (reference sequence). Here the CDR3 DNA reads TGTGCCAGCAGCCACAGGGGCCAGGGTTCACCCCTCCACTTT. It specifies CASSHRGQGSPLHF.

The rearrangement uses TRBV4-1 and TRBJ1-6; TRBD1 matches 9 bases. The CDR3 has 15 amino acids. V was clipped by 5 bases and J by 4 bases; unmatched bases: 3. Germline CDR1 is MGHRA and CDR2 is YSYEKL. The CDR3 coding sequence is TGCGCCAGCAGCGCCGACAGGGGGTATAATTCACCCCTCCACTTT. Translated: CASSADRGYNSPLHF.

This sequence joins TRBV3-1 (or the pseudogene TRBV3-2) and TRBJ1-5; D is undetermined. Deletions cut 1 base from V and 0 bases from J, with 7 bases between. This CDR3 has 15 amino acids. Germline-derived CDR1 and CDR2 are LGHDT and YNNKEL (reference sequence). DNA of the CDR3: TGTGCCAGCAGCCAAGTTCAGAATAGCAATCAGCCCCAGCATTTT. Its translation: CASSQVQNSNQPQHF.

Here the CDR3 reads CASSELRGFTEAFF. DNA for the CDR3: TGTGCCAGCAGTGAATTGCGGGGTTTCACTGAAGCTTTCTTT. V and J are TRBV25-1 and TRBJ1-1, with D unresolved. The V end lost 1 base, the J end lost 4 bases, and 10 bases lay between the germline ends. The CDR3 spans 14 residues. Germline-derived CDR1 and CDR2 are MGHDK and SYGVNS. Complete variable domain (other parts from reference TRBV25-1 and TRBJ1-1): EADIYQTPRYLVIGTGKKITLECSQTMGHDKMYWYQQDPGMELHLIHYSYGVNSTEKGDLSSESTVSRIRTEHFPLTLESARPSHTSQYLCASSELRGFTEAFFGQGTRLTVV.